This passage covers 20 T cell receptor beta chains from one sample sequenced in a study of blood T cell repertoires in COVID-19. TCRdb's table, derived via immunoSEQ multiplex PCR, lists solely in-frame clones and lacks some. The sample records a few hundred thousand clones, 80% to 90% being singletons. The specimen was peripheral blood. These receptors came from a man aged 60-69 years with acute or convalescent COVID-19.

V is TRBV5-1 and J is TRBJ2-7; 9 nucleotides match TRBD1. V dropped 2 bases and J dropped 2; count of bases not matched to a gene: 5. Germline V gene sequence: CDR1 SGHRS, CDR2 YFSETQ. The CDR3 consists of 15 residues. Written as DNA, the CDR3 is TGCGCCAGCAGCTTAACAGGGGGCCGCGCCTACGAGCAGTACTTC. Its translation is CASSLTGGRAYEQYF.

The chain carries TRBV19 and TRBJ2-1; the match to TRBD2 covers 8 bases. CDR1 is LNHDA, CDR2 SQIVND, per germline (reference sequence). This CDR3 comprises 14 residues. V gave up 2 bases and J gave up 7 bases; unmatched junction bases: 4. CDR3 region: CASSIIAGSNEQFF. In DNA, the CDR3 is TGTGCCAGTAGTATAATAGCGGGATCGAATGAGCAGTTCTTC. The full variable domain, rest sourced from reference TRBV19 and TRBJ2-1, is DGGITQSPKYLFRKEGQNVTLSCEQNLNHDAMYWYRQDPGQGLRLIYYSQIVNDFQKGDIAEGYSVSREKKESFPLTVTSAQKNPTAFYLCASSIIAGSNEQFFGPGTRLTVL.

The chain recombines TRBV5-4 with TRBJ1-2; 8 nucleotides match TRBD1. The germline V gene has CDR1 SGHNT and CDR2 YYREEE (reference sequence). This CDR3 has 14 amino acids. V lost 6 bases, J lost 1 base, and 5 bases stayed unmatched. CDR3 DNA: TGTGCCAGCAAGGCACAGGGGGGTAACTATGGCTACACCTTC. Protein: CASKAQGGNYGYTF.

The V call is TRBV7-2, the J call TRBJ2-3, with TRBD2 identical over 14 bases. This CDR3 has 16 amino acids. The germline gives CDR1 SGHTA, CDR2 FQGNSA. V dropped 5 bases and J dropped 4; count of bases not matched to a gene: 5. Here the CDR3 reads CASSLGLAGVPDTQYF. The CDR3 bases are TGTGCCAGCAGCCTGGGACTAGCGGGAGTCCCAGATACGCAGTATTTT.

The genes are TRBV7-3 and TRBJ2-1; a weak D match, TRBD2 (6 bases). Trimming took off 3 bases at V and 9 bases at J, with 15 bases between the two ends. The CDR3 sequence is 14 residues long. CDR1 is SGHTA and CDR2 is FQGTGA in the germline V gene. The chain's CDR3 is CASSFGGAEGEQFF. The CDR3 DNA reads as TGTGCCAGCAGCTTTGGAGGGGCGGAGGGTGAGCAGTTCTTC.

This sequence joins TRBV19 and TRBJ1-5; 10 positions agree with TRBD1. CDR1 LNHDA and CDR2 SQIVND come from the germline V gene (reference sequence). This CDR3 contains 15 residues. The trim removed 3 bases at V and 7 bases at J, leaving 6 bases unmatched. The CDR3 nucleotides read TGTGCCAGTAGTATTGAGGGACAGGGGAAACAGCCCCAGCATTTT. Its translation is CASSIEGQGKQPQHF.

The gene calls are TRBV19 and TRBJ1-5; D gene ambiguous. CDR3 length equals 16 residues. V gave up 7 bases and J gave up 1 base, with 17 bases separating them. Per the germline V gene, CDR1 is LNHDA and CDR2 is SQIVND (reference sequence). The CDR3 DNA sequence: TGTGCCAGTACCGATGACTTATTAGGAAGCAATCAGCCCCAGCATTTT. This sequence encodes CASTDDLLGSNQPQHF.

The rearrangement uses TRBV7-2 and TRBJ2-3; D is perhaps TRBD2 (5 bases). Trimming left V 5 bases short and J 3 bases short, with 12 bases between. Germline CDR1 SGHTA, CDR2 FQGNSA. The CDR3 spans 14 residues. CDR3 bases: TGTGCCAGCAGCCCCTATGGCGGGACAGATACGCAGTATTTT. Translating it yields CASSPYGGTDTQYF.

This sequence joins TRBV10-3 and TRBJ2-6; D possibly corresponds to TRBD2 (6 bases). The germline V gene encodes CDR1 ENHRY and CDR2 SYGVKD. V was pared by 3 bases and J by 0 bases, with 18 bases between. The CDR3 is made up of 19 amino acids. The CDR3 loop reads CAISDSIASAISGANVLTF. CDR3 bases: TGTGCCATCAGTGATTCGATCGCTAGCGCTATCTCTGGGGCCAACGTCCTGACTTTC.

The genes are TRBV28 and TRBJ2-1; 7 bases agree with TRBD1. Losses at the gene ends were 8 bases for V and 1 base for J; bases not matched to a gene: 5. Germline CDR1 and CDR2: MDHEN and SYDVKM. CDR3 size: 14 residues. The CDR3 DNA reads TGTGCCAGCCTTCCAGGGGGTTCCTACAATGAGCAGTTCTTC. Amino acids: CASLPGGSYNEQFF.

The chain couples TRBV7-2 to TRBJ2-7, with 11 bases that match TRBD2. V gave up 5 bases and J gave up 4 bases; unmatched junction bases: 4. Per the germline V gene, CDR1 is SGHTA and CDR2 is FQGNSA. This CDR3 has 14 residues. DNA of the CDR3: TGTGCCAGCAGCCCGGGACTAGCGGATTACGAGCAGTACTTC. Protein sequence: CASSPGLADYEQYF.

The chain uses TRBV7-9 and TRBJ1-1; D remains unclear. The CDR3 has 14 amino acids. V was pared by 3 bases and J by 7 bases, with 15 bases between. CDR1 is SEHNR and CDR2 is FQNEAQ in the germline V gene (reference sequence). CDR3 loop: CASSLGQREGEAFF. The CDR3 coding sequence is TGTGCCAGCAGCTTGGGCCAACGGGAGGGTGAAGCTTTCTTT.

V and J are TRBV5-1 and TRBJ2-7; tentative D call: TRBD2 (5 bases). V lost 2 bases to trimming and J lost 5 bases, with 14 bases between them. The CDR3 spans 14 residues. Germline values: CDR1 SGHRS, CDR2 YFSETQ. CDR3 in DNA: TGCGCCAGCAGCTTAAAAACTAGTTACCACGAGCAGTACTTC. Residues: CASSLKTSYHEQYF.

J is TRBJ1-1 and V is TRBV18, with 7 bases aligning to TRBD1. The CDR3 loop spans 17 amino acids. The junction had 8 bases not matched to a gene; V was cut back by 1 base and J by 0 bases. Germline V gene data show CDR1 as KGHSH and CDR2 as LQKENI. The CDR3 sequence is CASSPRMDRSMNTEAFF. DNA for the CDR3: TGTGCCAGCTCACCACGGATGGACAGGAGCATGAACACTGAAGCTTTCTTT.

The chain has TRBV27 and TRBJ1-2, with D perhaps TRBD1 (6 bases). This CDR3 has 13 amino acids. CDR1 and CDR2 from the germline V gene are MNHEY and SMNVEV (reference sequence). Trimming removed 6 bases from V and 5 bases from J, with 13 bases in between. DNA for the CDR3: TGTGCCAGCAGATTGGGAGGGGGGTATGGCTACACCTTC. Protein: CASRLGGGYGYTF.

The chain links TRBV6-9 to TRBJ2-1; 10 positions agree with TRBD1. The CDR3 is 16 residues long. J was trimmed by 3 bases and V by 0 bases; bases with no gene match: 2. Germline V lookup: CDR1 MNHGY, CDR2 SVAAGI. CDR3 coding DNA: TGTGCCAGCAGTTATTCGACAGGGGGCCTCTACAATGAGCAGTTCTTC. Protein sequence: CASSYSTGGLYNEQFF.

This chain joins TRBV30 and TRBJ1-4; D not resolved. Trimming removed 6 bases from V and 8 bases from J, with 10 bases in between. CDR3 size: 11 residues. Germline lookup yields CDR1 GTSNPN and CDR2 SVGIG (reference sequence). In DNA, the CDR3 is TGTGCCTGTTCACCTCAGGAAAAACTGTTTTTT. Translated: CACSPQEKLFF.

The rearrangement joins TRBV5-1 to TRBJ1-1; no firm D call. The CDR3 extends over 14 amino acids. V was pared by 0 bases and J by 4 bases, with 10 bases between. Germline lookup yields CDR1 SGHRS and CDR2 YFSETQ. The CDR3, as DNA: TGCGCCAGCAGCTTGGCCGGAGATTTCACTGAAGCTTTCTTT. It is translated as CASSLAGDFTEAFF.

The V and J genes are TRBV28 and TRBJ1-1; D is perhaps TRBD1 (6 bases). This CDR3 region has 14 residues. The V end lost 1 base, the J end lost 4 bases, and 10 bases lay between the germline ends. Germline V gene data show CDR1 as MDHEN and CDR2 as SYDVKM. CDR3 bases: TGTGCCAGCAGTTTATTGGGGGCAGGCACTGAAGCTTTCTTT. Amino acid sequence: CASSLLGAGTEAFF.

The chain joins TRBV30 to TRBJ2-5, with 10 bases identical to TRBD2. The germline V gene has CDR1 GTSNPN and CDR2 SVGIG (reference sequence). This CDR3 contains 17 residues. Trimming took 4 bases from V and 4 from J; bases not matched to a gene: 15. The CDR3 DNA follows: TGTGCCTGGACCCTTAGGGTAGCGGGAGGCGTAGGAGAGACCCAGTACTTC. Protein product: CAWTLRVAGGVGETQYF.